The 15 T cell receptor beta chains below come from one sample, sequenced in a study of blood T cell repertoires in COVID-19. The protocol was immunoSEQ multiplex PCR, while the TCRdb copy is restricted to in-frame clones and leaves out a portion. The table lists about 190,000 clones, less than 85% of them singletons. Sequencing input: PBMCs or T cells enriched from blood (not recorded which). Source of these receptors: an older woman with acute COVID-19.

This sequence joins TRBV12-3 or TRBV12-4 and TRBJ1-1; TRBD1 is a possible D gene (6 bases). There are 13 residues in the CDR3. Trimming removed 3 bases from V and 3 bases from J, with 8 bases in between. The CDR3 protein is CASSLYRDTEAFF. CDR3 coding DNA: TGTGCCAGCAGTTTGTACAGGGACACTGAAGCTTTCTTT.

The chain employs TRBV30 and TRBJ2-1; D not resolved. CDR1 GTSNPN and CDR2 SVGIG come from the germline V gene (reference sequence). The CDR3 is made up of 14 amino acids. Trimming cost V 5 bases and J 6 bases, with 17 bases left between them. CDR3 in amino acids: CAWAPPEELNEQFF. CDR3 nucleotides: TGTGCCTGGGCACCCCCTGAGGAGCTCAATGAGCAGTTCTTC.

CDR3 protein: CASSPWAEGNDAFF. CDR3 DNA: TGTGCCAGCAGCCCCTGGGCGGAGGGGAATGACGCTTTCTTT. The gene calls are TRBV27 and TRBJ1-1, with a weak D call TRBD1 (5 bases). The CDR3 extends over 14 amino acids. Trimming left V 6 bases short and J 11 bases short, with 22 bases between. Germline lookup yields CDR1 MNHEY and CDR2 SMNVEV (reference sequence).

The genes are TRBV10-3 and TRBJ2-7, with D possibly matching TRBD2 (6 bases). Trimming left V 0 bases short and J 7 bases short, with 10 bases between. The CDR3 is 13 amino acids. Germline V gene sequence: CDR1 ENHRY, CDR2 SYGVKD. CDR3 sequence: CAISESGGREQYF. CDR3 DNA sequence: TGTGCCATCAGTGAGTCCGGGGGTCGGGAGCAGTACTTC.

V gene TRBV5-1 combines with J gene TRBJ1-5, with D possibly matching TRBD1 (5 bases). The CDR3 contains 14 residues. Germline-derived CDR1 and CDR2 are SGHRS and YFSETQ. Trimming stripped 5 bases from V and 2 bases from J, with 11 bases between. This CDR3 reads CASSSGLGNQPQHF. The CDR3 region has the DNA TGCGCCAGCAGTTCAGGGCTCGGCAATCAGCCCCAGCATTTT.

Only a few counts were recorded for this clone. This chain uses TRBV7-2 with TRBJ1-1; D might be TRBD1 (5 bases). V shed 5 bases and J shed 1 base, with 11 bases lying between them. CDR1 and CDR2 (germline): SGHTA, FQGNSA. The CDR3 runs to 14 residues. DNA for the CDR3: TGTGCCAGCAGCGCCGCAGGGCCGAACACTGAAGCTTTCTTT. Protein: CASSAAGPNTEAFF.

J is TRBJ1-2 and V is TRBV4-3; 8 nucleotides align to TRBD1. The CDR3 covers 15 residues. With 0 bases clipped from V and 5 bases from J, the junction kept 5 bases outside the gene matches. Germline-derived CDR1 and CDR2 are LGHNA and YSLEER. The CDR3 loop is CASSQETGTGYGYTF. CDR3 sequence (DNA): TGCGCCAGCAGCCAAGAGACCGGGACAGGATATGGCTACACCTTC.

The chain recombines TRBV6-1 with TRBJ2-1; D unclear. The V end lost 2 bases, the J end lost 5 bases, and 16 bases lay between the germline ends. This CDR3 is built from 16 residues. Germline CDR1 MNHNS, CDR2 SASEGT. The CDR3 nucleotides are TGTGCCAGCAGTGAACATTGGTCTTTACAGAACAATGAGCAGTTCTTC. Translated, it gives CASSEHWSLQNNEQFF.

The sample holds one count of this clone. V is TRBV11-3 and J is TRBJ2-1, with TRBD2 as a possible D gene (6 bases). Germline values: CDR1 SGHNT, CDR2 YENEEA. This CDR3 region has 11 residues. The ends were cut back, 5 bases at V and 7 bases at J, with 6 bases in the middle. The CDR3 nucleotides read TGTGCCAGCAGCGGGGGGAATGAGCAGTTCTTC. Protein product: CASSGGNEQFF. The full variable domain, in which reference TRBV11-3 and TRBJ2-1 provide the parts outside the CDR3, is EAGVVQSPRYKIIEKKQPVAFWCNPISGHNTLYWYLQNLGQGPELLIRYENEEAVDDSQLPKDRFSAERLKGVDSTLKIQPAELGDSAVYLCASSGGNEQFFGPGTRLTVL.

The chain carries TRBV5-4 and TRBJ2-2; possibly TRBD2 for D (6 bases). Trimming left V 2 bases short and J 0 bases short, with 11 bases between. Germline-derived CDR1 and CDR2 are SGHNT and YYREEE (reference sequence). CDR3 length: 16 residues. The CDR3 is CASSLKAGSNTGELFF. CDR3 coding DNA: TGTGCCAGCAGCTTAAAGGCGGGGTCGAACACCGGGGAGCTGTTTTTT. The full variable domain, in which reference TRBV5-4 and TRBJ2-2 provide the parts outside the CDR3, is ETGVTQSPTHLIKTRGQQVTLRCSSQSGHNTVSWYQQALGQGPQFIFQYYREEENGRGNFPPRFSGLQFPNYSSELNVNALELDDSALYLCASSLKAGSNTGELFFGEGSRLTVL.

The chain couples TRBV18 to TRBJ2-5, with TRBD1 as a possible D gene (6 bases). CDR3 size: 15 residues. The V gene lost 0 bases and the J gene lost 1 base, with 9 bases spanning the gap. CDR1 and CDR2 (germline): KGHSH, LQKENI. The CDR3 sequence is CASSPPMDSQETQYF. The CDR3 region has the DNA TGTGCCAGCTCACCACCCATGGACAGCCAAGAGACCCAGTACTTC.

This chain uses TRBV21-1 with TRBJ1-2; the table calls TRBD1, which could not be checked here. TRBV21-1 is described as a pseudogene. The CDR3 extends over 17 amino acids. CDR3: CASSNPSDREVAYGYTF. The DNA for the CDR3 is TGTGCCAGCAGCAATCCCTCGGACAGGGAAGTGGCGTATGGCTACACCTTC.

This chain connects TRBV18 to TRBJ2-2; 8 positions agree with TRBD1. The germline gives CDR1 KGHSH, CDR2 LQKENI. V was clipped by 4 bases and J by 1 base; unmatched bases: 8. The CDR3 covers 17 residues. DNA for the CDR3: TGTGCCAGCTCACGCTACAGGGGGACCATGAACACCGGGGAGCTGTTTTTT. It specifies CASSRYRGTMNTGELFF.

The chain couples TRBV5-1 to TRBJ1-2; D is unclear. CDR1 is SGHRS and CDR2 is YFSETQ in the germline V gene. The V end was cut by 7 bases, the J end by 4 bases, with 8 bases between. The length of the CDR3 is 11 residues. The chain's CDR3 is CASGAAYGYTF. The CDR3 nucleotides read TGCGCCAGCGGTGCGGCCTATGGCTACACCTTC.

This clone was observed a single time. This chain uses TRBV30 with TRBJ1-1; D unresolved. CDR1 and CDR2 from the germline V gene are GTSNPN and SVGIG (reference sequence). The ends were cut back, 8 bases at V and 7 bases at J, with 14 bases in the middle. The CDR3 has 11 residues. The CDR3 protein is CALRGYLEAFF. The CDR3 region has the DNA TGTGCCCTAAGAGGGTACCTTGAAGCTTTCTTT.